The table lists the clone carrying this TCR beta chain with a count of one. This record comes from a study of control samples from healthy donors and cancer patients. The method was immunoSEQ multiplex PCR; TCRdb's version includes in-frame clones alone and lacks a portion of them. Counted here are 150,000 to 200,000 clones, roughly nine tenths occurring once; the ten biggest clones make up 1.5%. The ends lost 6 bases at V and 5 bases at J; junction bases unmatched: 7. Per the germline V gene, CDR1 is MDHEN and CDR2 is SYDVKM. This CDR3 is 14 amino acids long. The clonotype was recovered from a woman under 40 in good health. What was sequenced was blood. The chain employs TRBV28 and TRBJ1-1; TRBD1 aligns across 9 bases. The CDR3 bases are TGTGCCAGCAGCCCACAGGGGGCGCGGACTGAAGCTTTCTTT. Protein: CASSPQGARTEAFF.